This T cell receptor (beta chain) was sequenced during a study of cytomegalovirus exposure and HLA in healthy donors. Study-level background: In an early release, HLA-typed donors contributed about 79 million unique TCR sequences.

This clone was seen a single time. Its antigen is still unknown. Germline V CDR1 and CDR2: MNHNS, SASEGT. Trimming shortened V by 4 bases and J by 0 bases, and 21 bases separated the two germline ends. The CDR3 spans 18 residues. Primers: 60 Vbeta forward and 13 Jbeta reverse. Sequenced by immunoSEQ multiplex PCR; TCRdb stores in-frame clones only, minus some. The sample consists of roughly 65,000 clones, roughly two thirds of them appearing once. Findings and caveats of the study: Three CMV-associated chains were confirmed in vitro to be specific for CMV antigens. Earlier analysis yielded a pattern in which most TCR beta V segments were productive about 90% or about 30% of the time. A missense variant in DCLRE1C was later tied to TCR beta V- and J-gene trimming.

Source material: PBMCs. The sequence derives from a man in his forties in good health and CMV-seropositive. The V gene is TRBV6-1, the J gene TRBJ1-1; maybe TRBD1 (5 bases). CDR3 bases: TGTGCCAGCAGTGCACCCCTCTCAAGGGGCCCAATGAACACTGAAGCTTTCTTT. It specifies CASSAPLSRGPMNTEAFF.